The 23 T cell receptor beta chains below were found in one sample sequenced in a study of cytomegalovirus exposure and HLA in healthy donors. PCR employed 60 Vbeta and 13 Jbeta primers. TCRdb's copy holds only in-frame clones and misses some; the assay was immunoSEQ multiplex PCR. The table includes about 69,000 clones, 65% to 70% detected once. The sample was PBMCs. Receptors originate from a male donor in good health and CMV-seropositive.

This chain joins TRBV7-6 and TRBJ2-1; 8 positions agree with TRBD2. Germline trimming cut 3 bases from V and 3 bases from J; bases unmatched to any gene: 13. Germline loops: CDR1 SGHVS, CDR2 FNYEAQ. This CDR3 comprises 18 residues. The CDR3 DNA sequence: TGTGCCAGCAGCTTGGGGGGGGCTAGCGGGCCTAGCTACAATGAGCAGTTCTTC. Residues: CASSLGGASGPSYNEQFF.

CDR3 sequence: CASSLTTEEGDQYF. CDR3 nucleotide sequence: TGTGCCAGCAGCCTTACGACTGAAGAGGGTGACCAGTACTTC. J is TRBJ2-5 and V is TRBV13; D is perhaps TRBD2 (5 bases). Germline lookup yields CDR1 PRHDT and CDR2 FYEKMQ (reference sequence). The CDR3 runs 14 residues. The V end was cut by 5 bases, the J end by 10 bases, with 20 bases between.

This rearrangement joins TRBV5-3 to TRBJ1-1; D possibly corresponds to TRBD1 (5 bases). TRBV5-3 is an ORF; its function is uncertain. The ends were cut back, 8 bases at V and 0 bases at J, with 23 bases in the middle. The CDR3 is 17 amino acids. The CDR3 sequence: CASQPEGAGLMNTEAFF. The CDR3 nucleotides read TGTGCCAGCCAGCCCGAAGGGGCTGGTCTCATGAACACTGAAGCTTTCTTT.

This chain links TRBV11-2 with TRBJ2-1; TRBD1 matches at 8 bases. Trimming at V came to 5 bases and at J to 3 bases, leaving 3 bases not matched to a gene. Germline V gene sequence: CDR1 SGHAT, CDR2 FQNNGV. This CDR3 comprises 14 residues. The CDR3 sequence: CASSPGTGYNEQFF. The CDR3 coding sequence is TGTGCCAGCAGCCCCGGGACAGGCTACAATGAGCAGTTCTTC.

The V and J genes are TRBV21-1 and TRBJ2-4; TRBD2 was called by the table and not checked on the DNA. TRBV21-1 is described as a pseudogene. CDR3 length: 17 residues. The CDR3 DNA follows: TGTGCCCCAGACCCAAGCGGGGGCACCCTAGCCAAAAACATTCAGTACTTC. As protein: CAPDPSGGTLAKNIQYF.

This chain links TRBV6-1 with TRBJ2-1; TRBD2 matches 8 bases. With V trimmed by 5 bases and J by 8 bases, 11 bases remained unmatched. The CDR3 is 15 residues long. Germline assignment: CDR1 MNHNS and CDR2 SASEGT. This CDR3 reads CASSLLAVESDEQFF. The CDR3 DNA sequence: TGTGCCAGCAGTTTACTAGCGGTCGAGTCGGATGAGCAGTTCTTC.

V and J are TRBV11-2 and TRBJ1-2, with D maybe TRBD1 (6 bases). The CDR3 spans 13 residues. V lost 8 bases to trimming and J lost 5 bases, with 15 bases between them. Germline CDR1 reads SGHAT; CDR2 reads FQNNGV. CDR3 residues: CASRGGRYYGYTF. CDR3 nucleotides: TGTGCCAGCCGCGGGGGCAGGTATTATGGCTACACCTTC.

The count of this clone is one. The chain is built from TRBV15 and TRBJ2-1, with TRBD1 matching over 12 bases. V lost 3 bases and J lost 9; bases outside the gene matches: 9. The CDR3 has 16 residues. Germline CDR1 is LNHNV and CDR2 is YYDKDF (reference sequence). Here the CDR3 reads CATSSTRDRGHVEQFF. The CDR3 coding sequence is TGTGCCACCAGCAGCACCCGGGACAGGGGGCATGTTGAGCAGTTCTTC.

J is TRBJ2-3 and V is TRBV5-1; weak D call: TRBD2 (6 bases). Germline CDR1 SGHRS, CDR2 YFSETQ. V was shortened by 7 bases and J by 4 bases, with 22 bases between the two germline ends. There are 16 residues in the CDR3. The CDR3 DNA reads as TGCGCCAGCGGAAGCCAGGACTCAGGAGGGGCAGATACGCAGTATTTT. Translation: CASGSQDSGGADTQYF. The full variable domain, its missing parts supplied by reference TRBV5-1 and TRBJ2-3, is KAGVTQTPRYLIKTRGQQVTLSCSPISGHRSVSWYQQTPGQGLQFLFEYFSETQRNKGNFPGRFSGRQFSNSRSEMNVSTLELGDSALYLCASGSQDSGGADTQYFGPGTRLTVL.

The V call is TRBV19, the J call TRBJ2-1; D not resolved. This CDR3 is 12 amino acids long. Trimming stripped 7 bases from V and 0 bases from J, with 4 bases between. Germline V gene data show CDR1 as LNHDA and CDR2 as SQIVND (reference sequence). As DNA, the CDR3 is TGTGCCAGTACGAGCTCCTACAATGAGCAGTTCTTC. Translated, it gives CASTSSYNEQFF. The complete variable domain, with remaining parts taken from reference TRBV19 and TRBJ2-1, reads DGGITQSPKYLFRKEGQNVTLSCEQNLNHDAMYWYRQDPGQGLRLIYYSQIVNDFQKGDIAEGYSVSREKKESFPLTVTSAQKNPTAFYLCASTSSYNEQFFGPGTRLTVL.

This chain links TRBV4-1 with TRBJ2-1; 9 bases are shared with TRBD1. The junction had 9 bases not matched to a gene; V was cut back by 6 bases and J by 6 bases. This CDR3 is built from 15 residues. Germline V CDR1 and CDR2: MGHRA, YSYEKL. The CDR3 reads CASRRLGQGGNEQFF. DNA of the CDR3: TGCGCCAGCAGACGCCTGGGACAGGGAGGCAATGAGCAGTTCTTC.

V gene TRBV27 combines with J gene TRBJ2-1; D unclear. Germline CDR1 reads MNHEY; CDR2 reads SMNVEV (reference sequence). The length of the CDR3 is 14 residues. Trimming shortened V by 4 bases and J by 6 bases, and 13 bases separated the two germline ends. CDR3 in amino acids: CASSSSPRPNEQFF. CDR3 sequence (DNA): TGTGCCAGCAGTTCCTCCCCGCGGCCCAATGAGCAGTTCTTC.

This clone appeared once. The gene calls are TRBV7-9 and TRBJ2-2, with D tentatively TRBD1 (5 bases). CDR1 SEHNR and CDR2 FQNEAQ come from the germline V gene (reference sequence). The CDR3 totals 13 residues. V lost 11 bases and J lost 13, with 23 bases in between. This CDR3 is CAGKTQGPGALFF. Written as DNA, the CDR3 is TGTGCCGGGAAAACCCAGGGTCCGGGCGCGCTGTTTTTT.

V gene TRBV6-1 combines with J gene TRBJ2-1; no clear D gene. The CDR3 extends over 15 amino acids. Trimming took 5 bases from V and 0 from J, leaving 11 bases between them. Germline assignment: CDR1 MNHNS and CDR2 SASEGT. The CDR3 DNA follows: TGTGCCAGCAGTCAAATCCTGAGCTCCTACAATGAGCAGTTCTTC. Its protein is CASSQILSSYNEQFF.

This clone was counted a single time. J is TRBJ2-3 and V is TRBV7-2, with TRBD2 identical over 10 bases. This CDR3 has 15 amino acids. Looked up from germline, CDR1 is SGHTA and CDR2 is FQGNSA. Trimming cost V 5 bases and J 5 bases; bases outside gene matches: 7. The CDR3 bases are TGTGCCAGCAGCCCGGAGCGGGGGGGCCAAGATACGCAGTATTTT. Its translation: CASSPERGGQDTQYF.

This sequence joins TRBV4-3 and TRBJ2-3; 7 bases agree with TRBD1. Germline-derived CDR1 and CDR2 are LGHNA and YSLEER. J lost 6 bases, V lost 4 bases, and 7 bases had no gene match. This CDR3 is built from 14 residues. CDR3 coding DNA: TGCGCCAGCAGCCGGGGACAGCTCACGGATACGCAGTATTTT. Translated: CASSRGQLTDTQYF.

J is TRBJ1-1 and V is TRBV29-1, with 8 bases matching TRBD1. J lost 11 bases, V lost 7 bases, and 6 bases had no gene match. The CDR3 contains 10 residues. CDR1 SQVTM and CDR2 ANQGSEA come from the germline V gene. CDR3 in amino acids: CSGGQGQAFF. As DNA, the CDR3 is TGCAGCGGTGGACAGGGCCAGGCTTTCTTT. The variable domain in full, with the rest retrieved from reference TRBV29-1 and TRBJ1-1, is SAVISQKPSRDICQRGTSLTIQCQVDSQVTMMFWYRQQPGQSLTLIATANQGSEATYESGFVIDKFPISRPNLTFSTLTVSNMSPEDSSIYLCSGGQGQAFFGQGTRLTVV.

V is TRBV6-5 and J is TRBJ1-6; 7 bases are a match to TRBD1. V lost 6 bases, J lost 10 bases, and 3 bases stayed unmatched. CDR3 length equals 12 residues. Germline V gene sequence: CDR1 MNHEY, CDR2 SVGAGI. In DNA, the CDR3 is TGTGCCAGCAGCCGGGACAGCTCACCCCTCCACTTT. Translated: CASSRDSSPLHF.

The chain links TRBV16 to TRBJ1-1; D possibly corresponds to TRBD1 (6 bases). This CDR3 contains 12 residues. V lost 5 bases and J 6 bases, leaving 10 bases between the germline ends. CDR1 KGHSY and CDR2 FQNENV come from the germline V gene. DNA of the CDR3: TGTGCCAGCAGCGGGAGACAGGCTGAAGCTTTCTTT. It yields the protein CASSGRQAEAFF. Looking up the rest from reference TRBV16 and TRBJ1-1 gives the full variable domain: GEEVAQTPKHLVRGEGQKAKLYCAPIKGHSYVFWYQQVLKNEFKFLISFQNENVFDETGMPKERFSAKCLPNSPCSLEIQATKLEDSAVYFCASSGRQAEAFFGQGTRLTVV.

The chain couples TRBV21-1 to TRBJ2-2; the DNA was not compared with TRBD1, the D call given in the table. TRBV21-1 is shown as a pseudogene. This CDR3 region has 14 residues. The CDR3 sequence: CASVGHLGTGELFF. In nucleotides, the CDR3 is TGTGCCAGCGTCGGACACCTGGGCACCGGGGAGCTGTTTTTT.

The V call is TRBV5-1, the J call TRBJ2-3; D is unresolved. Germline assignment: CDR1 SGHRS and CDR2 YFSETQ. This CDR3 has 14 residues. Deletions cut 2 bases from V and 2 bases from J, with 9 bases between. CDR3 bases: TGCGCCAGCAGCTTCTTAGAGGCCACAGATACGCAGTATTTT. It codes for CASSFLEATDTQYF.

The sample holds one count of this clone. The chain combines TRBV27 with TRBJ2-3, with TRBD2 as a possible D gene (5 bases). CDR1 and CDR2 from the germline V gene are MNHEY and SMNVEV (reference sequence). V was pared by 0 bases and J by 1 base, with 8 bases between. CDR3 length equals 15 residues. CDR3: CASSLSWGGTDTQYF. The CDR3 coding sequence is TGTGCCAGCAGTTTATCATGGGGAGGCACAGATACGCAGTATTTT.

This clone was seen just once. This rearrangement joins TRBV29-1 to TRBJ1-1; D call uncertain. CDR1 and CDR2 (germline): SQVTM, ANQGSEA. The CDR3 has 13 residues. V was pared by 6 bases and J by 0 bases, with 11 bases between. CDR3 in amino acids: CSVRRLLNTEAFF. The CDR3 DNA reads TGCAGCGTGCGGCGTCTTCTGAACACTGAAGCTTTCTTT.